This T cell receptor beta chain appears in the sequencing data of a study of OX40 agonist ivuxolimab in advanced cancers. Whole-study context: The patients' treatment was ivuxolimab, an agonistic anti-OX40 (CD134) antibody. Prior anti-PD-1, anti-PD-L1 or anti-CTLA-4 therapy did not bar entry, and 30% to 40% had some.

Per germline, CDR1 MNHEY and CDR2 SMNVEV (reference sequence). The CDR3 has 15 amino acids. V trimming: 6 bases; J trimming: 4 bases; junction bases outside the gene matches: 11. Using immunoSEQ multiplex PCR, the repertoire was profiled, and TCRdb retains in-frame clones only, with some absent. In the table there are 60,000 to 100,000 clones, around 86% of which are singletons. The sequencing used CD4+ or CD8+ T cells sorted from blood, collected in a trial of the OX40 agonist ivuxolimab. The genes are TRBV27 and TRBJ1-1; the match to TRBD1 covers 7 bases. This sequence was found in an adult with an advanced solid tumor such as melanoma, head and neck, liver or kidney cancer. The CDR3 DNA is TGTGCCAGCAGCCCATTGGGCAGGGGGGTCACTGAAGCTTTCTTT. Its protein is CASSPLGRGVTEAFF.